This TCR beta chain was captured in a study of blood T cell repertoires in COVID-19. Study at large: Collection of acute and convalescent COVID-19 samples took place in the United States, Italy and Spain. From T cells, B-cell-depleted T cells, or PBMCs came the material, which was cDNA or gDNA.

The CDR3 has 15 amino acids. Germline loops: CDR1 SGHTA, CDR2 FQGNSA. Trimming took off 3 bases at V and 2 bases at J, with 11 bases between the two ends. Original data processing: Estimated nucleated cell counts came from reference gene primer amplification. TCRdb's table, derived via immunoSEQ multiplex PCR, lists solely in-frame clones and lacks some. D and trimming were read from the DNA, whereas the V and J calls and clone size are those reported in that table. The sample has about 58,000 clones, roughly 79% seen once. The chain uses TRBV7-2 and TRBJ1-3, with D possibly being TRBD1 (6 bases). The sequence was obtained from a human donor in a cohort sampled during active COVID-19. The source material was peripheral blood. The CDR3 DNA is TGTGCCAGCAGCTTGGGCAGGGGTGCTGGAAACACCATATATTTT. This translates into CASSLGRGAGNTIYF. The whole variable domain, remainder taken from reference TRBV7-2 and TRBJ1-3, is GAGVSQSPSNKVTEKGKDVELRCDPISGHTALYWYRQSLGQGLEFLIYFQGNSAPDKSGLPSDRFSAERTGGSVSTLTIQRTQQEDSAVYLCASSLGRGAGNTIYFGEGSWLTVV.